The sample holds many counts of the clone carrying this TCR beta chain. The data derive from a study of early T cells in non-severe SARS-CoV-2 infection. TCRdb analysed the 5' RACE reads with MiXCR anew, one entry per CDR3 protein. The sample comprises tens of thousands of distinct CDR3 sequences, 8.5% to 10% of which are singletons, and 15% to 20% rests with the top ten. The V end was cut by 2 bases, the J end by 5 bases, with 21 bases between. The CDR3 spans 16 residues. The V gene's germline CDR1 is DFQATT and CDR2 SNEGSKA (reference sequence). The material sequenced was whole blood. The rearrangement joins TRBV20-1 to TRBJ1-1; D perhaps matches TRBD1 (5 bases). The clonotype was recovered from an adult who was a healthcare worker with PCR-confirmed SARS-CoV-2 infection or an uninfected control (not recorded which). The CDR3 DNA follows: TGCAGTGCTAGATGGGGGTCAGGGTTTTCTAGGACTGAAGCTTTCTTT. This encodes CSARWGSGFSRTEAFF.